A selection of T cell receptor beta chains follows, all from one sample in a study of blood T cell repertoires in COVID-19. Assay: immunoSEQ multiplex PCR; the TCRdb copy retains only in-frame clones and omits some. This table holds about 74,000 clones, roughly three quarters found once. Sequencing was performed on peripheral blood. Source of these receptors: a man aged 65 to 79 with active or convalescent COVID-19. Both conserved end residues are part of each CDR3. D genes are given only for firm matches. Size is stated for part of the rows, as once, few or many counts, or as a class when the clone is expanded.

>TRBJ2-3|-|TRBV5-1|-
TGCGCCAGCAGCCAAGGACTATTCGGTAGCACAGATACGCAGTATTTT
CASSQGLFGSTDTQYF
>TRBJ1-2|-|TRBV5-1|-
TGCGCCAGCAGCCGCGAGGAACCGGGTGGCTACACCTTC
CASSREEPGGYTF
>TRBJ2-2|-|TRBV28|-
TGTGCCAGCAGACCCTCCGGACTGAGCCGCGAGCTGTTTTTT
CASRPSGLSRELFF
>TRBJ2-7|-|TRBV5-1|-
TGCGCCAGCAGCGGAGCTAGCCCCGGCGAGCAGTACTTC
CASSGASPGEQYF
>TRBJ2-5|-|TRBV5-1|-
TGCGCCAGCACCGGGGACCAAGAGACCCAGTACTTC
CASTGDQETQYF
>TRBJ2-1|-|TRBV19|-
TGTGCCAGTAGTATTTCTCTCACTAGCTACAATGAGCAGTTCTTC
CASSISLTSYNEQFF
>TRBJ2-2|-|TRBV25-1|-
TGTGCCAGCAGTGACCAGGGGTATGCCGGGGAGCTGTTTTTT
CASSDQGYAGELFF
>TRBJ2-4|few|TRBV5-4|-
TGTGCCAGCAGCGTCAAGGGGGGGGTAAACATTCAGTACTTC
CASSVKGGVNIQYF
>TRBJ1-5|-|TRBV6-6|-
TGTGCCAGCAGTTCCCAGAATAGCAATCAGCCCCAGCATTTT
CASSSQNSNQPQHF
>TRBJ1-2|-|TRBV27|-
TGTGCCAGCAGTTTATCGTTGGCAGGATCAGGCTACACCTTC
CASSLSLAGSGYTF
>TRBJ1-1|-|TRBV5-1|-
TGCGCCAGCAGCCCTGATGGACAGTTGAACACTGAAGCTTTCTTT
CASSPDGQLNTEAFF
>TRBJ2-2|-|TRBV9|TRBD1
TGTGCCAGCAGCGCCGGGACAGGGGCTGACGGGGAGCTGTTTTTT
CASSAGTGADGELFF
>TRBJ1-6|-|TRBV30|-
TGTGCCTCGACACAGTATGGGAATTCACCCCTCCACTTT
CASTQYGNSPLHF
>TRBJ2-1|-|TRBV20-1|-
TGCAGTGCTAGTGGGTCCGGGGGGCCCTACAATGAGCAGTTCTTC
CSASGSGGPYNEQFF
>TRBJ2-1|-|TRBV10-3|-
TGTGCCATCAGTGAGTCAGTGCAACGATCCGGTGAGCAGTTCTTC
CAISESVQRSGEQFF
>TRBJ2-5|-|TRBV19|-
TGTGCCAGTAGTAGGACCAGGGAGGTAGGAGAGACCCAGTACTTC
CASSRTREVGETQYF
>TRBJ2-5|once|TRBV3-1/TRBV3-2|TRBD2
TGTGCCAGCAGCTCAGGACTAGCGGGGGGCAGTGGGGAGACCCAGTACTTC
CASSSGLAGGSGETQYF
>TRBJ1-2|-|TRBV5-1|-
TGCGCCAGCAGCTTTGATGGGGTAACAGGGACTGGCTACACCTTC
CASSFDGVTGTGYTF
>TRBJ1-1|-|TRBV11-2|TRBD1
TGTGCCAGCAGCTTAGCAACAGGGGATGAAGCTTTCTTT
CASSLATGDEAFF
>TRBJ2-5|-|TRBV5-1|TRBD1
TGCGCCAGCAGCCCCGCTCAGACAGGGCTTAGGGAGACCCAGTACTTC
CASSPAQTGLRETQYF
>TRBJ1-1|many|TRBV7-9|-
TGTGCCAGCAGCTTAGGCGTAGGGCAGGGGAACACTGAAGCTTTCTTT
CASSLGVGQGNTEAFF
>TRBJ1-3|-|TRBV4-1|TRBD1
TGCGCCAGCAGCCAAGGGGACAGGGATGGAAACACCATATATTTT
CASSQGDRDGNTIYF
>TRBJ2-2|-|TRBV2|-
TGTGCCAGTCGTTTAATCACCGGGGAGCTGTTTTTT
CASRLITGELFF
>TRBJ1-1|few|TRBV28|TRBD1
TGTGCCAGCAGTTCCCTGACAGGGCCTTTTGCTGAAGCTTTCTTT
CASSSLTGPFAEAFF
>TRBJ2-1|-|TRBV24-1|TRBD1
TGTGCCACCAGTGACCCCCCGACAGGGGCGGATGAGCAGTTCTTC
CATSDPPTGADEQFF
>TRBJ1-1|-|TRBV4-1|-
TGCGCCAGCAGCCAAGGACTCCAGCGAGGAACTGAAGCTTTCTTT
CASSQGLQRGTEAFF
>TRBJ1-5|-|TRBV10-2|TRBD1
TGCGCCAGCAGAGGACAGGGATGGGGTCAGCCCCAGCATTTT
CASRGQGWGQPQHF
>TRBJ2-5|-|TRBV4-2|-
TGTGCCAGCAGCCAAGGTCGACTATTTAACCAAGAGACCCAGTACTTC
CASSQGRLFNQETQYF
>TRBJ2-7|-|TRBV11-2|TRBD1
TGTGCCAGCAGCCGAGGACAGGGGAAAGGTGAAAGGGGCGAGCAGTACTTC
CASSRGQGKGERGEQYF
>TRBJ1-5|-|TRBV30|-
TGTGCCTGGAGTCAGAATAGCAATCAGCCCCAGCATTTT
CAWSQNSNQPQHF
>TRBJ2-7|-|TRBV5-5|-
TGTGCCACCACGACCGGACAGATCCTCTACGAGCAGTACTTC
CATTTGQILYEQYF
>TRBJ2-1|few|TRBV6-5|TRBD2
TGTGCCAGCAGTTACGAGCCTAGCGGGGGCAATGAGCAGTTCTTC
CASSYEPSGGNEQFF
>TRBJ2-7|once|TRBV5-5|-
TGTGCCAGCAGCTTTATGGGAGACGTCTACGAGCAGTACTTC
CASSFMGDVYEQYF
>TRBJ1-1|-|TRBV5-6|-
TGTGCCAGCAGCTGGAGTCGCACTGAAGCTTTCTTT
CASSWSRTEAFF
>TRBJ2-2|once|TRBV2|-
TGTGCCAGCAGTTCAAACACCGGGGAGCTGTTTTTT
CASSSNTGELFF
>TRBJ1-5|-|TRBV5-1|TRBD1
TGCGCCAGCAGCTTGGGACAGGGGGAGCCCCAGCATTTT
CASSLGQGEPQHF
>TRBJ2-7|-|TRBV2|TRBD1
TGTGCCAGCAGGCGGACAGGCTCCTACGAGCAGTACTTC
CASRRTGSYEQYF
>TRBJ1-2|once|TRBV5-4|-
TGTGCCAGCAGCTTACGAACAAACTATGGCTACACCTTC
CASSLRTNYGYTF
>TRBJ2-3|-|TRBV5-1|-
TGCGCCAGCAGCTTGACAGGGCGCACAGATACGCAGTATTTT
CASSLTGRTDTQYF
>TRBJ1-5|few|TRBV28|-
TGTGCCAGCAGTATCCGGAATCAGCCCCAGCATTTT
CASSIRNQPQHF
>TRBJ1-2|few|TRBV5-1|TRBD1
TGCGCCAGCAGCTCCGGACAGGGGGCCTGGGGTGGCTACACCTTC
CASSSGQGAWGGYTF
>TRBJ2-2|many|TRBV5-1|-
TGCGCCAGCAGCTTTAGTACCCCCACCGGGGAGCTGTTTTTT
CASSFSTPTGELFF
>TRBJ1-2|-|TRBV5-6|-
TGTGCCAGCAGCCGCACCGGGACATACTATGGCTACACCTTC
CASSRTGTYYGYTF
>TRBJ1-1|-|TRBV4-2|-
TGTGCCAGCAGCCAAGATCTAGGACTGCTGAACACTGAAGCTTTCTTT
CASSQDLGLLNTEAFF
>TRBJ2-7|-|TRBV4-1|TRBD1
TGCGCCAGCGCGGATGGGACAGGGACCTACGAGCAGTACTTC
CASADGTGTYEQYF
>TRBJ2-5|-|TRBV4-1|TRBD1
TGCGCCAGCAGCCATACCTCAGGGGGCCTCTTCCAAGAGACCCAGTACTTC
CASSHTSGGLFQETQYF
>TRBJ1-2|-|TRBV4-1|-
TGCGCCAGCAGCCAAGATGCAGGTGCTACTAACTATGGCTACACCTTC
CASSQDAGATNYGYTF
>TRBJ2-3|-|TRBV11-3|TRBD2
TGTGCCAGCAGCTTAGGGGGGACTAGCGCTAGCACAGATACGCAGTATTTT
CASSLGGTSASTDTQYF
>TRBJ2-2|-|TRBV9|-
TGTGCCAGCAGCCCTAGGGGATCCGGGAGAGGTAACACCGGGGAGCTGTTTTTT
CASSPRGSGRGNTGELFF
>TRBJ1-2|few|TRBV7-9|-
TGTGCCAGCAGCGCCCACTACGCCAACTATGGCTACACCTTC
CASSAHYANYGYTF
>TRBJ2-7|-|TRBV6-5|-
TGTGCCAGCAGTCAGCCGGGACACCGAAGGTACGAGCAGTACTTC
CASSQPGHRRYEQYF
>TRBJ2-1|-|TRBV7-2|TRBD2
TGTGCCAGCAGCTCTCGGGGGGGAAATGAGCAGTTCTTC
CASSSRGGNEQFF
>TRBJ2-1|-|TRBV10-2|-
TGCGCCAGCAGTGAGTTAAGGGGCGGGGGCCTTTACAATGAGCAGTTCTTC
CASSELRGGGLYNEQFF
>TRBJ2-7|few|TRBV10-2|TRBD1
TGCGCCAGCAGTGAGGGACAGGGTCCTCGGGAGCAGTACTTC
CASSEGQGPREQYF
>TRBJ1-1|once|TRBV5-5|-
TGTGCCAGCAGCTGGGCCGGGGTGAACACTGAAGCTTTCTTT
CASSWAGVNTEAFF
>TRBJ1-6|-|TRBV12-3/TRBV12-4|TRBD1
TGTGCCAGCAAGGACAGGGAGGGATCACCCCTCCACTTT
CASKDREGSPLHF
>TRBJ2-2|-|TRBV5-4|-
TGTGCCAGCAGCTTGGACTACCTTAACACCGGGGAGCTGTTTTTT
CASSLDYLNTGELFF